This T cell receptor beta chain was captured by sequencing in a study of T cells in Graves' hyperthyroidism and ophthalmopathy. Background on the study: Peripheral blood sampling occurred at initial diagnosis, before any treatment. Findings and limits, study-wide: Blood also held most thyroid clonotypes expanded beyond 0.001. A model built on 13 V-J features separated ophthalmopathy from stable hyperthyroidism.

Patients aged 18 to 65 had newly diagnosed hyperthyroidism that had lasted under 2 months. A note on this clonotype: Its antigen is undetermined.

RNA transcripts were the template for amplifying TCR beta CDR3 regions. The study used the HTBI primer set for a first-round RT-PCR of the TCR CDR3. TCRdb redid the calling of the multiplex PCR reads with MiXCR, one entry per CDR3 protein. The sample includes more than 500,000 distinct CDR3 sequences, 13% to 15% seen only once; the top ten take approximately 15%. Sequencing was performed on blood. This receptor was taken from a middle-aged woman with Graves' hyperthyroidism.

CDR3 nucleotides: TGCAGCGTTGATCCCGGGACCGGGGAGCTGTTTTTT. This codes for CSVDPGTGELFF. The chain carries TRBV29-1 and TRBJ2-2; D gene unclear. Between the trimmed V and J ends, which lost 3 bases and 5 bases, there was a span of 7 bases. From germline, CDR1 is SQVTM and CDR2 ANQGSEA. This CDR3 has 12 amino acids.